The entry below gives a single T cell receptor beta chain sequence along with its context. What it binds is unknown. This PCR relied on a set of 60 Vbeta primers and 13 Jbeta primers. Repertoires were generated with immunoSEQ multiplex PCR, while TCRdb's copy carries only in-frame clones and drops some. The sample has under 200,000 clones. This sample is part of a study of cytomegalovirus exposure and HLA in healthy donors. Whole-study results and caveats: Earlier results showed most TCR beta V segments being productive about 87% or about 30% of the time. With later analysis, a missense DCLRE1C variant became linked to TCR beta V- and J-gene trimming.

With 4 bases clipped from V and 0 bases from J, the junction kept 7 bases outside the gene matches. CDR1 SGHRS and CDR2 YFSETQ come from the germline V gene. The length of the CDR3 is 16 residues. The sample taken for sequencing was PBMCs. The genes are TRBV5-1 and TRBJ1-1, with 9 bases aligning to TRBD1. This TCR was sampled from a woman under 30 in good health and CMV-seropositive. The CDR3 loop is CASSRTGAPVNTEAFF. Written as DNA, the CDR3 is TGCGCCAGCAGCCGGACAGGGGCCCCAGTGAACACTGAAGCTTTCTTT.